The entry that follows covers one T cell receptor beta chain sequence. This sample was taken from a study of radiotherapy plus CTLA-4 blockade in lung cancer. Data came from immunoSEQ multiplex PCR; TCRdb stores just in-frame clones and leaves some out. The repertoire has around 55,000 clones, approximately 84% of them found once; the top ten carry more than 5.5%. This CDR3 spans 12 amino acids. The V gene's germline CDR1 is MDHEN and CDR2 SYDVKM. The clonotype comes from a human donor with non-small cell lung cancer whose response to radiotherapy plus ipilimumab could not be evaluated. The chain has TRBV28 and TRBJ2-2; TRBD1 matches 11 bases. The source was peripheral blood, collected from a patient treated with radiotherapy plus ipilimumab. This CDR3 is CVPGTGGGELFF. CDR3 coding DNA: TGTGTCCCGGGGACAGGGGGCGGGGAGCTGTTTTTT.